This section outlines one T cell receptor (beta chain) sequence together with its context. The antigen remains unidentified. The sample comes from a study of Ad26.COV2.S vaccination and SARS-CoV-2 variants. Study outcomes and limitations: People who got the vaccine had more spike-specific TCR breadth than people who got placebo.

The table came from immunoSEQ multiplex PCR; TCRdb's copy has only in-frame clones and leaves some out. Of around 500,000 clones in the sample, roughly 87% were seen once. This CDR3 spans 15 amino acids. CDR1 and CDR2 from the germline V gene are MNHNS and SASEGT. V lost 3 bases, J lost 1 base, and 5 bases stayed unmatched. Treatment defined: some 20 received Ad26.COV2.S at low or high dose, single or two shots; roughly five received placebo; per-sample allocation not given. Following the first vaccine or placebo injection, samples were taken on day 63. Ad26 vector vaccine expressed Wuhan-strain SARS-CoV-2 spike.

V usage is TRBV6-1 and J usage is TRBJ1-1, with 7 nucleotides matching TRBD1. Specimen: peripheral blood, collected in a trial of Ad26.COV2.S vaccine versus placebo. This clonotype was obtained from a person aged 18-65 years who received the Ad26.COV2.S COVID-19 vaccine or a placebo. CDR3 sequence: CASSDIDRANTEAFF. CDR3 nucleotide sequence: TGTGCCAGCAGTGACATTGACAGGGCGAACACTGAAGCTTTCTTT.